This note documents a single T cell receptor (beta chain) sequence. The CDR3 has 13 amino acids. Trimming left V 2 bases short and J 3 bases short, with 7 bases between. Germline CDR1 MNHEY, CDR2 SVGAGI. The data were produced by immunoSEQ multiplex PCR, yet TCRdb's version contains in-frame clones alone and is incomplete. The repertoire consists of approximately 65,000 clones, with around 65% occurring once and the leading ten covering approximately 50%. This sample is part of a study of blood T cell repertoires in COVID-19. The sequencing sample was made of PBMCs or T cells enriched from blood (not recorded which). This receptor was identified in an older woman who had been exposed to COVID-19. V usage is TRBV6-5 and J usage is TRBJ2-5, with D perhaps TRBD1 (6 bases). CDR3 nucleotide sequence: TGTGCCAGCAGTTACGGGACAAAAGAGACCCAGTACTTC. Residues: CASSYGTKETQYF.